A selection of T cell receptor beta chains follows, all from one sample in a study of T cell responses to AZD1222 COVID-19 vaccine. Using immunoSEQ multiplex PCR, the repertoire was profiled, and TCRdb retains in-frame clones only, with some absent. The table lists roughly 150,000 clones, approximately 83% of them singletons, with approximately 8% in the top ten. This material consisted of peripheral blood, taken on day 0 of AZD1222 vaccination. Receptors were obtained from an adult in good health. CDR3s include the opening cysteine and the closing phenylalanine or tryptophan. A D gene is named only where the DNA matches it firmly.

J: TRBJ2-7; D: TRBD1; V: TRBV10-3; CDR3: CAISDGTGLKLRTYEQYF
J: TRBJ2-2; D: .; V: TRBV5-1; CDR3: CASSLAPGRNTGELFF
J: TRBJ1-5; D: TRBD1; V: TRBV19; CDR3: CASSIGQGAQPQHF
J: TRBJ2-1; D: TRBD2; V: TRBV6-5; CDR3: CASSYSLAGRNEQFF
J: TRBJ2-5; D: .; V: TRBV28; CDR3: CASSLRPARETQYF
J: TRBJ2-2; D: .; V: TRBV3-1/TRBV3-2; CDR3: CASSQALAGELFF
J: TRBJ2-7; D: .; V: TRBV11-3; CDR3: CASSTVETGETYEQYF
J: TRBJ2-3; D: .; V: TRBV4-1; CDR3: CASSQEGRDTLGTDTQYF
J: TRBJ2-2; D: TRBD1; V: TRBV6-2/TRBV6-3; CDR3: CASSYLGGLNTGELFF
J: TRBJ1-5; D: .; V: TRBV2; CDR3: CASSEDGKPNQPQHF
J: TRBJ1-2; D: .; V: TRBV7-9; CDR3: CAGAGTLSYGYTF
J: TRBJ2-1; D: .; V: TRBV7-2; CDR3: CASSLNLASEQFF
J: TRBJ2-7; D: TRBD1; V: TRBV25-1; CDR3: CASTGWDRGTYEQYF
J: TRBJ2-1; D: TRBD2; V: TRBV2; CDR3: CASTQSGSSYNEQFF
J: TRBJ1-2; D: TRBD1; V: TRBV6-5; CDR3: CASSYTTGNYGYTF
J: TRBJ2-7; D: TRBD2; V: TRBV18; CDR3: CASSPQRESHQYF
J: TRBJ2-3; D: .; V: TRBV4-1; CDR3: CASSQGGRPFSSTDTQYF
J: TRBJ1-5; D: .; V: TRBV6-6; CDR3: CASSLGRVGGQPQHF
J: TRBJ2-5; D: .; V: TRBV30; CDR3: CAWGYEQETQYF
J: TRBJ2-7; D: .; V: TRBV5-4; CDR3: CASSFRGAYEQYF
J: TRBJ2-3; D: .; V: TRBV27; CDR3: CASSSPRVAASGDTQYF
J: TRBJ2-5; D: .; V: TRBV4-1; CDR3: CASSQGMRGGGETQYF
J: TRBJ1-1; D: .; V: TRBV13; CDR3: CASSSYWGNTEAFF
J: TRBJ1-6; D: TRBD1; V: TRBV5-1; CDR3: CASSTGTGGNSPLHF
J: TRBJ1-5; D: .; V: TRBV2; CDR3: CASSDNQPQHF
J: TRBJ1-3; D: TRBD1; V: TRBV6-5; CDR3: CASIGTVGDTIYF
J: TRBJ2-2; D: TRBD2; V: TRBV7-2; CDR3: CASSFTSGGATGELFF
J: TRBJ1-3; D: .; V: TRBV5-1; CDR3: CASSLVDASSGNTIYF
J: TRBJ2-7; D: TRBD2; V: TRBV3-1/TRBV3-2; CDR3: CASSQDLAGAYEQYF
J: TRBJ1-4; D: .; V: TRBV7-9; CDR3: CASSPGTHFNEKLFF
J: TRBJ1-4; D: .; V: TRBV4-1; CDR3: CASSQVLRASEKLFF
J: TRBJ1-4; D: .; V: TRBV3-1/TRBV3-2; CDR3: CASSLSTTNEKLFF
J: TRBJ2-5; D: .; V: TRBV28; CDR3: CASSFVWETQYF
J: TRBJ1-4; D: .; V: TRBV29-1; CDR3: CSASRGDEKLFF
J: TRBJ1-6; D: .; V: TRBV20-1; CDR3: CSAEYGRSLHF
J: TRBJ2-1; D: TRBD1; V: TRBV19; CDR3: CASSSGEGAAVNEQFF
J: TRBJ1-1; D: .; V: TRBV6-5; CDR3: CASSFRGNTEAFF
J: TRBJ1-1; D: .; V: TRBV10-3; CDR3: CAISESAGRGLAFF
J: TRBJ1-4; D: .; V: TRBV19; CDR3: CASRESRGREKLFF
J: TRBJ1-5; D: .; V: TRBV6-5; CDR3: CASSSTGPNQPQHF
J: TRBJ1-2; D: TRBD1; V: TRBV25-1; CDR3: CASSNRGLYGYTF
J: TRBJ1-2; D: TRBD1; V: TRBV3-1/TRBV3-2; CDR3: CASRTTGGAGIGGYTF
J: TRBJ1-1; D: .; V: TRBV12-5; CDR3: CASGLVLRADTEAFF
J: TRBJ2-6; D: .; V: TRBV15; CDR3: CATSLRVTGANVLTF
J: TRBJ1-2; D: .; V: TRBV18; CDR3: CASSPLGQGHGYTF
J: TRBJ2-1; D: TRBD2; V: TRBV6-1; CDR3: CASSGLAGVSYNEQFF
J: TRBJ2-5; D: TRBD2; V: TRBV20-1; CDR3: CSASIPSGVDYQETQYF
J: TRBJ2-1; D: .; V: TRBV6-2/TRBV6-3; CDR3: CASSYLRYNEQFF
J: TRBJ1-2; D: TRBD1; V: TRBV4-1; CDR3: CASSQEGRGSYGYTF
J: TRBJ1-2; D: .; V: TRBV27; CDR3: CASSSGVGYGYTF